A single sample is the source of the 12 T cell receptor beta chains below, sequenced in a study of patients and donors after allogeneic stem cell transplantation. TCRdb itself ran the RT-PCR reads through MiXCR, one entry per CDR3 protein. The data show about 960,000 distinct CDR3 sequences, about a sixth seen once. Specimen: blood, either unsorted or a sorted T cell fraction (not recorded which). The receptors shown here come from a human donor who was either an allogeneic HSCT recipient or a stem cell or donor lymphocyte infusion donor (not recorded which). It is not recorded whose cells these are; they may come from a transplant donor.

In this sample, this clonotype turned up a few times. The V call is TRBV20-1, the J call TRBJ2-1; D is ambiguous. V was pared by 3 bases and J by 1 base, with 7 bases between. The CDR3 extends over 13 amino acids. Per germline, CDR1 DFQATT and CDR2 SNEGSKA (reference sequence). CDR3 DNA sequence: TGCAGTGCTAGGCCTCCTTCCTACAATGAGCAGTTCTTC. Protein: CSARPPSYNEQFF.

V and J are TRBV20-1 and TRBJ2-5, with 8 nucleotides matching TRBD2. This CDR3 spans 15 amino acids. Per germline, CDR1 DFQATT and CDR2 SNEGSKA (reference sequence). J was trimmed by 5 bases and V by 0 bases; bases with no gene match: 8. The CDR3 reads CSARDQAGVGETQYF. CDR3 DNA: TGCAGTGCTAGAGATCAAGCGGGAGTAGGGGAGACCCAGTACTTC.

This chain connects TRBV6-1 to TRBJ1-1, with D tentatively TRBD1 (6 bases). Germline lookup yields CDR1 MNHNS and CDR2 SASEGT. The CDR3 has 16 residues. Between the trimmed V and J ends, which lost 8 bases and 4 bases, there was a span of 23 bases. In DNA, the CDR3 is TGTGCCAGCTGGCTTTCAGGGGAATTATCGGGCACTGAAGCTTTCTTT. Amino acids: CASWLSGELSGTEAFF.

The chain recombines TRBV2 with TRBJ2-1; D gene uncertain. Trimming pared 11 bases from V and 1 base from J, leaving 12 bases between. Germline loops: CDR1 SNHLY, CDR2 FYNNEI. This CDR3 contains 13 residues. The CDR3 region has the DNA TGTGCCGGCCGTGCACCTTCCTACAATGAGCAGTTCTTC. This codes for CAGRAPSYNEQFF.

The table lists this clonotype with many counts. The chain couples TRBV24-1 to TRBJ1-5; D remains ambiguous. The CDR3 loop spans 14 amino acids. Trimming removed 8 bases at V and 6 bases at J, with 16 bases between. Germline loops: CDR1 KGHDR, CDR2 SFDVKD. CDR3 residues: CATMAAGESQPQHF. As DNA, the CDR3 is TGTGCCACCATGGCGGCCGGGGAGAGTCAGCCCCAGCATTTT.

In its sample, this clonotype was seen many times. The J gene is TRBJ1-2, the V gene TRBV12-3 or TRBV12-4; D perhaps matches TRBD1 (5 bases). The germline V and J ends were trimmed by 5 bases and 7 bases, with 11 bases remaining between them. This CDR3 is 12 amino acids long. The CDR3 DNA follows: TGTGCCAGCAGTGACCAGGGTTCTGGCTACACCTTC. Translated: CASSDQGSGYTF.

The rearrangement links TRBV29-1 to TRBJ1-1; 7 bases line up with TRBD1. Germline loops: CDR1 SQVTM, CDR2 ANQGSEA. The junction had 12 bases not matched to a gene; V was cut back by 4 bases and J by 1 base. The CDR3 covers 16 residues. The CDR3 DNA is TGCAGCGTTGTGCCGCGGCCGGGACAGCAGAACACTGAAGCTTTCTTT. Translated, it gives CSVVPRPGQQNTEAFF.

In this sample, this clonotype turned up many times. The CDR3 coding sequence is TGTGCCAGCAGTATTACTCCAGGCGCACCTACTCAAGAGACCCAGTACTTC. Translation: CASSITPGAPTQETQYF. J is TRBJ2-5 and V is TRBV12-3 or TRBV12-4, with unresolved D. V lost 5 bases to trimming and J lost 2 bases, with 21 bases between them. The CDR3 loop spans 17 amino acids.

This clonotype has just a few counts. The gene calls are TRBV20-1 and TRBJ1-1, with D possibly matching TRBD1 (5 bases). The germline V gene encodes CDR1 DFQATT and CDR2 SNEGSKA (reference sequence). The ends were cut back, 5 bases at V and 0 bases at J, with 10 bases in the middle. CDR3 length: 13 residues. The DNA for the CDR3 is TGCAGTGCTGCTGACAGTCTGAACACTGAAGCTTTCTTT. Translating gives CSAADSLNTEAFF.

The chain uses TRBV20-1 and TRBJ1-4; D unclear. V was trimmed by 6 bases and J by 0 bases, leaving 17 bases between them. CDR3 length equals 16 residues. From germline, CDR1 is DFQATT and CDR2 SNEGSKA (reference sequence). This CDR3 is CSASLLNSATNEKLFF. In nucleotides, the CDR3 is TGCAGTGCCAGCCTCCTGAATTCTGCAACTAATGAAAAACTGTTTTTT.

The chain recombines TRBV9 with TRBJ1-1; 8 bases are a match to TRBD1. The CDR3 runs 16 residues. Germline loops: CDR1 SGDLS, CDR2 YYNGEE. V dropped 3 bases and J dropped 1; count of bases not matched to a gene: 8. The CDR3 reads CASSASSGTGNTEAFF. CDR3 nucleotide sequence: TGTGCCAGCAGCGCGAGCTCCGGGACAGGGAACACTGAAGCTTTCTTT.

The CDR3 coding sequence is TGTGCCAGCAGTAAGGAGGGGGCAGATACGCAGTATTTT. This codes for CASSKEGADTQYF. The chain joins TRBV12-3 or TRBV12-4 to TRBJ2-3; perhaps D is TRBD1 or TRBD2 (6 bases each). Trimming removed 5 bases from V and 4 bases from J, with 10 bases in between. This CDR3 is built from 13 residues.